This paragraph covers one TCR beta chain sequence. Its target is unknown. This record belongs to a study of OX40 agonist ivuxolimab in advanced cancers. Germline lookup yields CDR1 LNHDA and CDR2 SQIVND (reference sequence). Losses at the gene ends were 3 bases for V and 6 bases for J; bases not matched to a gene: 11. The CDR3 runs to 17 residues. Sequencing was performed with immunoSEQ multiplex PCR; in TCRdb, only in-frame clones are kept and a portion is missing. The profile shows some 80,000 clones, approximately 83% of them singletons. Study results and limitations: Clonal expansion by week 6 occurred in CD4+ and CD8+ blood T cells (at 0.1 to 3.0 mg/kg).

Specimen: CD4+ or CD8+ T cells sorted from blood, collected in a trial of the OX40 agonist ivuxolimab. The sequence was obtained from an adult with an advanced solid tumor such as melanoma, head and neck, liver or kidney cancer. This chain connects TRBV19 to TRBJ1-6; TRBD1 matches at 7 bases. DNA of the CDR3: TGTGCCAGTAGTATTAGTCTCGGCGGGACAGCTAATTCACCCCTCCACTTT. Protein sequence: CASSISLGGTANSPLHF.